What follows are 8 T cell receptor beta chains derived from one specimen sequenced in a study of T cell responses to AZD1222 COVID-19 vaccine (dated by TCRdb to about 2021). Preparation of the library involved the immunoSEQ multiplex PCR assay. The source is immuneACCESS, and TCRdb retained only in-frame sequences with V and J called. Part of the clones is not carried over; for the studies checked, unresolved V genes explain less than half of this, and the remainder is unexplained. The table for this sample lists 80,000 to 100,000 clones; roughly 90% of them were counted only once. Of the sample, more than 10% falls within the top ten clones. The label giving this sample's time point can be read as: baseline before first vaccination. This specimen consisted of peripheral blood, obtained on day 0 of AZD1222 vaccination. The receptors were sampled from an adult in good health.

The chain employs TRBV4-1 and TRBJ2-1, with 8 bases identical to TRBD2. This CDR3 region has 16 residues. The trim removed 1 base at V and 13 bases at J, leaving 15 bases unmatched. The germline V gene has CDR1 MGHRA and CDR2 YSYEKL. Here the CDR3 DNA reads TGCGCCAGCAGCCAAGGTACGGATGCGGGAGGCGGGTTTCAGTTCTTC. Protein sequence: CASSQGTDAGGGFQFF.

This CDR3 reads CASSVTDRGTEAFF. As DNA, the CDR3 is TGCGCCAGCAGTGTGACCGACAGGGGCACTGAAGCTTTCTTT. The V gene is TRBV10-2, the J gene TRBJ1-1, with 8 bases lining up with TRBD1. Germline trimming cut 4 bases from V and 4 bases from J; bases unmatched to any gene: 5. The CDR3 contains 14 residues. Per the germline V gene, CDR1 is WSHSY and CDR2 is SAAADI.

V and J are TRBV30 and TRBJ1-6; D is possibly TRBD1 (5 bases). The CDR3 covers 12 residues. Germline V gene data show CDR1 as GTSNPN and CDR2 as SVGIG (reference sequence). The V end lost 5 bases, the J end lost 4 bases, and 6 bases lay between the germline ends. The CDR3 region is CAWDRYNSPLHF. The CDR3 DNA sequence: TGTGCCTGGGACAGATATAATTCACCCCTCCACTTT.

The V call is TRBV5-1, the J call TRBJ2-7, with D unclear. Looked up from germline, CDR1 is SGHRS and CDR2 is YFSETQ. The CDR3 sequence is 16 residues long. Trimming left V 0 bases short and J 0 bases short, with 13 bases between. The CDR3 DNA reads as TGCGCCAGCAGCTTGGCCAATATAGAAATCTCCTACGAGCAGTACTTC. This encodes CASSLANIEISYEQYF. The whole variable domain, remainder taken from reference TRBV5-1 and TRBJ2-7, is KAGVTQTPRYLIKTRGQQVTLSCSPISGHRSVSWYQQTPGQGLQFLFEYFSETQRNKGNFPGRFSGRQFSNSRSEMNVSTLELGDSALYLCASSLANIEISYEQYFGPGTRLTVT.

The V and J genes are TRBV9 and TRBJ2-3; 9 nucleotides line up with TRBD2. The V gene end was trimmed by 0 bases and the J gene end by 2 bases; junction bases not matched to a gene: 4. The CDR3 sequence is 16 residues long. Germline V gives CDR1 SGDLS, CDR2 YYNGEE. The CDR3 DNA reads as TGTGCCAGCAGCGTAGCGACTAGCGGCCTCACAGATACGCAGTATTTT. Protein product: CASSVATSGLTDTQYF.

V usage is TRBV7-8 and J usage is TRBJ2-7, with a tentative D call TRBD1 (6 bases). The ends were cut back, 3 bases at V and 2 bases at J, with 11 bases in the middle. The germline gives CDR1 SGHVS, CDR2 FQNEAQ. The CDR3 totals 14 residues. The CDR3 region has the DNA TGTGCCAGCAGCTTGGGTCACAGGGCCTACGAGCAGTACTTC. Translating it yields CASSLGHRAYEQYF.

This clone was picked up one time. The chain joins TRBV28 to TRBJ2-1; TRBD2 aligns across 8 bases. The CDR3 has 15 residues. Trimming at V came to 2 bases and at J to 6 bases, leaving 6 bases not matched to a gene. Germline V lookup: CDR1 MDHEN, CDR2 SYDVKM. The CDR3 coding sequence is TGTGCCAGCAGTTTAACGGGGGGGCGAACCAATGAGCAGTTCTTC. This sequence encodes CASSLTGGRTNEQFF.

The V gene is TRBV5-1, the J gene TRBJ2-7; 10 bases are shared with TRBD2. The germline CDR1 and CDR2 sequences are SGHRS and YFSETQ. This CDR3 spans 15 amino acids. V shed 4 bases, J shed 5 bases, and the junction held 9 bases outside the gene matches. The CDR3 loop is CASSLRVAGGNEQYF. DNA of the CDR3: TGCGCCAGCAGCCTGCGGGTAGCGGGGGGTAACGAGCAGTACTTC.